The clone carrying this T cell receptor (beta chain) was counted only a few times. The data derive from a study of cytomegalovirus exposure and HLA in healthy donors. Across the study: Genotyping of 430 or so donors showed that around 81% belonged to the Caucasian-associated ancestry cluster.

It was with 60 Vbeta and 13 Jbeta primers that the PCR ran. Only in-frame clones appear in the TCRdb table, and some are missing; sequencing was by immunoSEQ multiplex PCR. The profile shows approximately 100,000 clones, roughly 9.4% of them singletons. The junction had 3 bases not matched to a gene; V was cut back by 4 bases and J by 3 bases. The V gene's germline CDR1 is MGHRA and CDR2 YSYEKL. The CDR3 contains 14 residues. The V call is TRBV4-1, the J call TRBJ2-7; 10 bases match TRBD2. Sequencing was performed on PBMCs. The TCR comes from a man aged 50 to 60 in good health and CMV-seropositive. CDR3: CASSLEREGYEQYF. CDR3 nucleotide sequence: TGCGCCAGCAGCCTCGAGCGGGAGGGCTACGAGCAGTACTTC.